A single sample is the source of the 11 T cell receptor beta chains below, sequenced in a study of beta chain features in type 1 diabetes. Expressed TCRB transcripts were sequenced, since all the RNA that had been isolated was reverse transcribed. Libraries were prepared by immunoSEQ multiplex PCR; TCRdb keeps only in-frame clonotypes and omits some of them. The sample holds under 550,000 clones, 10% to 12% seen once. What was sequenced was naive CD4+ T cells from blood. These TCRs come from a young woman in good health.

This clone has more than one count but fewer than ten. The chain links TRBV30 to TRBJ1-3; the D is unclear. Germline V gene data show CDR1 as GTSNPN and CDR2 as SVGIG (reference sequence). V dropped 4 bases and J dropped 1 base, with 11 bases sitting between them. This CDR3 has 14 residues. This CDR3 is CAWTGRESGNTIYF. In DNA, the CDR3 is TGTGCCTGGACAGGACGGGAGTCTGGAAACACCATATATTTT.

CDR3 nucleotides: TGTGCCTGGAGTGTAGGGACAATCAGCTCTGGAAACACCATATATTTT. It codes for CAWSVGTISSGNTIYF. The chain is built from TRBV30 and TRBJ1-3; maybe TRBD1 (6 bases). This CDR3 is built from 16 residues. The V gene's germline CDR1 is GTSNPN and CDR2 SVGIG (reference sequence). V dropped 0 bases and J dropped 0 bases, with 12 bases sitting between them. The full variable domain, rest sourced from reference TRBV30 and TRBJ1-3, is SQTIHQWPATLVQPVGSPLSLECTVEGTSNPNLYWYRQAAGRGLQLLFYSVGIGQISSEVPQNLSASRPQDRQFILSSKKLLLSDSGFYLCAWSVGTISSGNTIYFGEGSWLTVV.

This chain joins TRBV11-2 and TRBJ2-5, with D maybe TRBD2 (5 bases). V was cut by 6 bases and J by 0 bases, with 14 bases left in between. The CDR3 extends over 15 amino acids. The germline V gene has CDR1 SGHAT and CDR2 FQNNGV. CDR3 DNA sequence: TGTGCCAGCAGTCCTAGCAGCTCGTACCAAGAGACCCAGTACTTC. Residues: CASSPSSSYQETQYF.

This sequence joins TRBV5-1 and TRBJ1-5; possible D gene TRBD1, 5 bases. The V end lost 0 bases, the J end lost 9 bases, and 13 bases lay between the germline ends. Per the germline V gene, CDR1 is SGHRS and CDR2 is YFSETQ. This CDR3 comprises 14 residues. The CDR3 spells CASSLVEGQGPQHF. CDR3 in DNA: TGCGCCAGCAGCTTGGTTGAGGGGCAAGGGCCCCAGCATTTT.

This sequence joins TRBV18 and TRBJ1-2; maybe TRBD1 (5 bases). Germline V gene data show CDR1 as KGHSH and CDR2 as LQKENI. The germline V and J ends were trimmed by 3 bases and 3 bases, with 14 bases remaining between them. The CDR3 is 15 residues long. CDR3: CASSPSPRVDYGYTF. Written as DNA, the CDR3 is TGTGCCAGCTCACCGAGCCCCAGGGTAGACTATGGCTACACCTTC.

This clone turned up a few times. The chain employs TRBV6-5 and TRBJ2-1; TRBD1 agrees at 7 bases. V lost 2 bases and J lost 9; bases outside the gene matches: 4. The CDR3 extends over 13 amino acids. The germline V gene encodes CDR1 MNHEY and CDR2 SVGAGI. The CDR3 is CASSYTGVAEQFF. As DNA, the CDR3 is TGTGCCAGCAGTTACACAGGGGTCGCTGAGCAGTTCTTC.

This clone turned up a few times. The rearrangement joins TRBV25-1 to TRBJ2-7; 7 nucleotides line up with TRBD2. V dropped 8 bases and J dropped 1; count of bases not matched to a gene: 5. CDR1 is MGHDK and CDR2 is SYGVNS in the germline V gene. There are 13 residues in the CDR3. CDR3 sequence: CASGRAGSYEQYF. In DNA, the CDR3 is TGTGCCAGCGGGAGGGCCGGGTCCTACGAGCAGTACTTC.

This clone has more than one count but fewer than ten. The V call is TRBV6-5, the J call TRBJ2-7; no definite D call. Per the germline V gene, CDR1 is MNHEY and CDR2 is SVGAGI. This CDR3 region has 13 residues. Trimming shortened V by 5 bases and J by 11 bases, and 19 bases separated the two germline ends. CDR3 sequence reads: CASSTRPGLTEYV. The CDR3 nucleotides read TGTGCCAGCAGTACACGCCCTGGCTTAACGGAGTACGTC.

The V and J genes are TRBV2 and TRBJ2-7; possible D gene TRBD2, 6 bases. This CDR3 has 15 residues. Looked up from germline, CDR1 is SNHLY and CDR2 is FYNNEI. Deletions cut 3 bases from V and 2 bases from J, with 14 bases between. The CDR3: CASSDGQGGPYEQYF. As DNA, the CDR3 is TGTGCCAGCAGTGACGGGCAGGGAGGCCCCTACGAGCAGTACTTC.

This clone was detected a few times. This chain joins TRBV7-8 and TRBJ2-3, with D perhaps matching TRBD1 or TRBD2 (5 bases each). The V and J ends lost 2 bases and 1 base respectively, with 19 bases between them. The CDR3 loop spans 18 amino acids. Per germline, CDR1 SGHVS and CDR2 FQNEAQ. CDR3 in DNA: TGTGCCAGCAGCTTACATCAGGGCGGGCGGTGGGGCACAGATACGCAGTATTTT. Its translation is CASSLHQGGRWGTDTQYF. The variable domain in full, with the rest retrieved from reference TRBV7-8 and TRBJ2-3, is GAGVSQSPRYKVAKRGQDVALRCDPISGHVSLFWYQQALGQGPEFLTYFQNEAQLDKSGLPSDRFFAERPEGSVSTLKIQRTQQEDSAVYLCASSLHQGGRWGTDTQYFGPGTRLTVL.

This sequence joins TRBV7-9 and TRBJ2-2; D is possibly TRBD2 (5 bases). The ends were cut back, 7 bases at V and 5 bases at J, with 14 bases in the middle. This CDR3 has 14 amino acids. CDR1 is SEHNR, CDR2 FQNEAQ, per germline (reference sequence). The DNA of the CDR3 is TGTGCCAGCATCCTAGGTCCGGGGACCGGGGAGCTGTTTTTT. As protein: CASILGPGTGELFF.